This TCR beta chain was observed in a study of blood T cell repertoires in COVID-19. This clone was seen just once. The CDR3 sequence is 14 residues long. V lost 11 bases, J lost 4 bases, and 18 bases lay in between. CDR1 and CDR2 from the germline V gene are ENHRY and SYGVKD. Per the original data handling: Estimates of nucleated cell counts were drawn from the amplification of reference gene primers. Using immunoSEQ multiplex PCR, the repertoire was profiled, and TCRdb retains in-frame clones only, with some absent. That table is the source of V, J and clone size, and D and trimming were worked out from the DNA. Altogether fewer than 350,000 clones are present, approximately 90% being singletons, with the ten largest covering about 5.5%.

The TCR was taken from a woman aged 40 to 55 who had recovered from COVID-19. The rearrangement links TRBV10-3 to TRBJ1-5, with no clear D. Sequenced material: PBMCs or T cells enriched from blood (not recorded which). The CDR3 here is CASNPGGKNQPQHF. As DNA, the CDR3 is TGTGCCTCAAATCCGGGAGGGAAGAATCAGCCCCAGCATTTT.